This TCR beta chain was documented in a study of blood T cell repertoires in COVID-19. Study overall: From the United States, Italy and Spain came samples of acute and convalescent COVID-19. The cDNA or gDNA used as material had been derived from T cells, B-cell-depleted T cells, or PBMCs.

The CDR3 has 17 residues. The V and J ends lost 4 bases and 0 bases respectively, with 19 bases between them. The germline V gene encodes CDR1 SGDLS and CDR2 YYNGEE. In the study's own analysis: Reference gene primer amplification in the assay estimated nucleated cell counts. Libraries were prepared by immunoSEQ multiplex PCR; TCRdb keeps only in-frame clonotypes and omits some of them. That table supplies the V and J calls and clone size; D and trimming were determined from the DNA. The repertoire includes roughly 150,000 clones, around 75% of them detected once, and over 11% sits in the top ten. The V call is TRBV9, the J call TRBJ1-2; the D is unclear. Sequencing was carried out using peripheral blood. The receptor was isolated from a woman older than 75 with acute or convalescent COVID-19. The CDR3 here is CASSLSSPSKTNYGYTF. The CDR3 DNA reads TGTGCCAGCAGCCTAAGCTCCCCATCGAAAACTAACTATGGCTACACCTTC.